The 23 T cell receptor beta chains reported below all come from one sample, sequenced in a study of blood T cell repertoires in COVID-19. Produced via immunoSEQ multiplex PCR; TCRdb's table is partial and in-frame only. The repertoire holds about 5,900 clones, with 90% as singletons. The sequenced sample was peripheral blood. Every receptor here comes from a man in his sixties with acute or convalescent COVID-19.

The CDR3, as DNA: TGTGCCAGCAGTGCGACAGTAACCTACGAGCAGTACTTC. As protein: CASSATVTYEQYF. This chain joins TRBV12-3 or TRBV12-4 and TRBJ2-7; D is perhaps TRBD1 (5 bases). Trimming took off 5 bases at V and 2 bases at J, with 10 bases between the two ends. There are 13 residues in the CDR3.

The V call is TRBV28, the J call TRBJ1-5, with D hard to call. The CDR3 spans 14 residues. Trimming left V 5 bases short and J 3 bases short, with 11 bases between. Germline CDR1 and CDR2: MDHEN and SYDVKM. The CDR3, as DNA: TGTGCCAGCAGTATAGAGCCCACCAATCAGCCCCAGCATTTT. The encoded protein is CASSIEPTNQPQHF.

The genes are TRBV4-3 and TRBJ1-2, with D possibly being TRBD1 (6 bases). The CDR3 covers 14 residues. Germline CDR1 is LGHNA and CDR2 is YSLEER. Trimming took off 1 base at V and 8 bases at J, with 14 bases between the two ends. CDR3 coding DNA: TGCGCCAGCAGCCAAGGGCCAGGGGTGCGAGGCTACACCTTC. Protein product: CASSQGPGVRGYTF.

The chain joins TRBV28 to TRBJ1-1; D is possibly TRBD1 (5 bases). Germline CDR1 MDHEN, CDR2 SYDVKM. The CDR3 spans 14 residues. Trimming pared 2 bases from V and 2 bases from J, leaving 9 bases between. The CDR3 region has the DNA TGTGCCAGCAGTTTACAGGGTGGTAACACTGAAGCTTTCTTT. It yields the protein CASSLQGGNTEAFF.

V gene TRBV4-1 combines with J gene TRBJ2-1, with D maybe TRBD2 (6 bases). In germline, CDR1 is MGHRA, CDR2 YSYEKL. This CDR3 region has 13 residues. With 3 bases removed from V and 7 bases from J, the gap between germline ends came to 10 bases. The CDR3 spells CASSHGGENEQFF. CDR3 coding DNA: TGCGCCAGCAGCCACGGCGGGGAAAATGAGCAGTTCTTC.

This rearrangement joins TRBV18 to TRBJ1-5; tentatively, D is TRBD1 (5 bases). Per germline, CDR1 KGHSH and CDR2 LQKENI. V lost 6 bases and J lost 7, with 13 bases in between. The CDR3 has 13 amino acids. CDR3 region: CASSEGAGQPQHF. The DNA for the CDR3 is TGTGCCAGCTCGGAAGGGGCAGGGCAGCCCCAGCATTTT.

The J gene is TRBJ1-6, the V gene TRBV7-9; D possibly corresponds to TRBD1 (6 bases). The CDR3 has 13 residues. Germline CDR1 SEHNR, CDR2 FQNEAQ (reference sequence). V was cut by 11 bases and J by 9 bases, with 17 bases left in between. The CDR3 DNA reads as TGTGCCGGCGCGGGGGGCGTGAGTTCACCCCTCCACTTT. Amino acid sequence: CAGAGGVSSPLHF.

The gene calls are TRBV9 and TRBJ1-2; a possible D gene is TRBD1 (6 bases). The CDR3 covers 15 residues. V lost 0 bases and J 6 bases, leaving 15 bases between the germline ends. CDR1 and CDR2 (germline): SGDLS, YYNGEE. CDR3 region: CASSVGLTGHDGYTF. The CDR3 DNA reads as TGTGCCAGCAGCGTAGGACTCACAGGGCACGATGGCTACACCTTC.

The rearrangement joins TRBV4-2 to TRBJ1-6; TRBD1 matches 10 bases. The V segment lost 4 bases and the J segment 8 bases; nucleotides outside the gene matches: 8. This CDR3 comprises 16 residues. Looked up from germline, CDR1 is LGHNA and CDR2 is YNFKEQ. The CDR3 loop reads CASSPPWTGGDSPLHF. CDR3 nucleotide sequence: TGTGCCAGCAGCCCCCCCTGGACAGGGGGTGATTCACCCCTCCACTTT.

This clone was detected once. This rearrangement joins TRBV27 to TRBJ2-6; tentative D call: TRBD1 (6 bases). Deletions cut 0 bases from V and 4 bases from J, with 10 bases between. CDR3 length equals 16 residues. Per the germline V gene, CDR1 is MNHEY and CDR2 is SMNVEV (reference sequence). The CDR3 protein is CASSLSGTTGANVLTF. CDR3 coding DNA: TGTGCCAGCAGTTTATCCGGGACAACGGGGGCCAACGTCCTGACTTTC.

The chain links TRBV29-1 to TRBJ1-2; possibly TRBD1 for D (6 bases). Trimming took 4 bases from V and 9 from J, leaving 9 bases between them. This CDR3 region has 10 residues. Germline V gene sequence: CDR1 SQVTM, CDR2 ANQGSEA. The CDR3 DNA reads TGCAGCGTTGGGGACAATAGCTACACCTTC. Its protein product is CSVGDNSYTF.

The rearrangement links TRBV24-1 to TRBJ2-2, with TRBD1 as a possible D gene (5 bases). Trimming took 7 bases from V and 0 from J, leaving 8 bases between them. The CDR3 loop spans 14 amino acids. Germline CDR1 is KGHDR and CDR2 is SFDVKD. This chain's CDR3 is CATSGQTNTGELFF. The CDR3 region has the DNA TGTGCCACCAGCGGACAAACGAACACCGGGGAGCTGTTTTTT.

This rearrangement joins TRBV30 to TRBJ1-1; 10 nucleotides match TRBD1. This CDR3 has 15 residues. J gave up 5 bases and V 3 bases, and 9 bases lay outside the gene matches. The germline V gene has CDR1 GTSNPN and CDR2 SVGIG (reference sequence). In DNA form, the CDR3 reads TGTGCCTGGAGGGGGACAGGGGATCGGTTGACTGAAGCTTTCTTT. Amino acid sequence: CAWRGTGDRLTEAFF. The full variable domain, with the rest looked up from reference TRBV30 and TRBJ1-1, is SQTIHQWPATLVQPVGSPLSLECTVEGTSNPNLYWYRQAAGRGLQLLFYSVGIGQISSEVPQNLSASRPQDRQFILSSKKLLLSDSGFYLCAWRGTGDRLTEAFFGQGTRLTVV.

J is TRBJ1-5 and V is TRBV6-2 or TRBV6-3; D gene unclear. Trimming took 2 bases from V and 0 from J, leaving 8 bases between them. The CDR3 spans 15 residues. Germline CDR1 MNHEY, CDR2 SVGEGT. DNA of the CDR3: TGTGCCAGCAGTTACAGGAGCCATAGCAATCAGCCCCAGCATTTT. This translates into CASSYRSHSNQPQHF.

This clone is large (0.1 to 1%) in the sample. This sequence joins TRBV27 and TRBJ2-7; maybe TRBD2 (6 bases). Germline lookup yields CDR1 MNHEY and CDR2 SMNVEV (reference sequence). The CDR3 loop spans 14 amino acids. Trimming took off 4 bases at V and 4 bases at J, with 14 bases between the two ends. Here the CDR3 DNA reads TGTGCCAGCAGTTCTTTCGGGAGTTCGTACGAGCAGTACTTC. Translated: CASSSFGSSYEQYF.

The rearrangement links TRBV7-9 to TRBJ2-1; D might be TRBD2 (7 bases). V gave up 6 bases and J gave up 8 bases, with 29 bases separating them. Germline CDR1 SEHNR, CDR2 FQNEAQ (reference sequence). The CDR3 has 18 residues. The CDR3 DNA reads TGTGCCAGCAGACCCGGAAGGGGGGAGGGAACGATTCTAGATGAGCAGTTCTTC. Residues: CASRPGRGEGTILDEQFF.

The chain recombines TRBV11-2 with TRBJ1-1; 7 bases agree with TRBD1. This CDR3 has 15 residues. Germline CDR1 reads SGHAT; CDR2 reads FQNNGV. V lost 1 base, J lost 1 base, and 3 bases stayed unmatched. This chain's CDR3 is CASSLARQGNTEAFF. In DNA, the CDR3 is TGTGCCAGCAGCTTAGCCCGACAGGGGAACACTGAAGCTTTCTTT.

V gene TRBV11-2 combines with J gene TRBJ1-2; TRBD1 matches at 9 bases. The trim removed 4 bases at V and 6 bases at J, leaving 6 bases unmatched. This CDR3 is built from 14 residues. Germline-derived CDR1 and CDR2 are SGHAT and FQNNGV. The CDR3 nucleotides read TGTGCCAGCAGCTGGGGACAGGGTAGGGATGGCTACACCTTC. The encoded protein is CASSWGQGRDGYTF. The whole variable domain, remainder taken from reference TRBV11-2 and TRBJ1-2, is EAGVAQSPRYKIIEKRQSVAFWCNPISGHATLYWYQQILGQGPKLLIQFQNNGVVDDSQLPKDRFSAERLKGVDSTLKIQPAKLEDSAVYLCASSWGQGRDGYTFGSGTRLTVV.

The gene calls are TRBV7-3 and TRBJ2-1; TRBD2 agrees at 14 bases. The CDR3 loop spans 20 amino acids. In germline, CDR1 is SGHTA, CDR2 FQGTGA. V shed 2 bases and J 0 bases; nucleotides not matched to a gene: 9. CDR3 region: CASSLLPGLAGGSSYNEQFF. CDR3 sequence (DNA): TGTGCCAGCAGCTTACTTCCCGGACTAGCGGGGGGTAGCTCCTACAATGAGCAGTTCTTC.

The chain uses TRBV7-2 and TRBJ1-4; the match to TRBD1 covers 9 bases. CDR3 size: 14 residues. The V and J ends lost 3 bases and 6 bases, in that order; junction bases with no gene match: 2. Per the germline V gene, CDR1 is SGHTA and CDR2 is FQGNSA. In DNA form, the CDR3 reads TGTGCCAGCAGCTTGAACAGGGGGCATGAAAAACTGTTTTTT. Protein: CASSLNRGHEKLFF. Full variable domain (rest looked up from reference TRBV7-2 and TRBJ1-4): GAGVSQSPSNKVTEKGKDVELRCDPISGHTALYWYRQSLGQGLEFLIYFQGNSAPDKSGLPSDRFSAERTGGSVSTLTIQRTQQEDSAVYLCASSLNRGHEKLFFGSGTQLSVL.

This clone came up once. The chain has TRBV3-1 (or the pseudogene TRBV3-2) and TRBJ2-3; D not resolved. Trimming pared 2 bases from V and 1 base from J, leaving 4 bases between. Looked up from germline, CDR1 is LGHDT and CDR2 is YNNKEL (reference sequence). CDR3 length equals 13 residues. The CDR3 region has the DNA TGTGCCAGCAGCCAACAGGGCACAGATACGCAGTATTTT. The encoded protein is CASSQQGTDTQYF.

Comment on this clone: The germline gene is not matched at one end of the junction; a read error may be the cause. The chain combines TRBV6-1 with TRBJ2-1; 11 bases align to TRBD2. CDR3 length: 16 residues. Germline CDR1 and CDR2: MNHNS and SASEGT. In DNA, the CDR3 is TGTGCCAGCAGTCAAGCGACTAGCGGGATCTACAATGAGCAGTTCTTC. This sequence encodes CASSQATSGIYNEQFF.

V is TRBV4-1 and J is TRBJ2-7, with 7 positions matching TRBD1. The CDR3 extends over 15 amino acids. Looked up from germline, CDR1 is MGHRA and CDR2 is YSYEKL. Losses at the gene ends were 3 bases for V and 6 bases for J; bases not matched to a gene: 11. The CDR3 coding sequence is TGCGCCAGCAGCCACACTGAGAAAGGGGGCGCCGAGCAGTACTTC. This sequence encodes CASSHTEKGGAEQYF.